This TCR beta chain was captured in a study of early T cells in non-severe SARS-CoV-2 infection. Study-level information: The study sequenced bulk RNA from unsorted whole blood, with chains unpaired.

This clonotype was counted at least ten times. Its antigen is still unknown. Overall study results and limits: Anti-spike CD8 responses were favored by VDJdb matching, which missed private and CD4 specificities.

The CDR3 is 16 amino acids. Per the germline V gene, CDR1 is SGHAT and CDR2 is FQNNGV. J gave up 3 bases and V 5 bases, and 8 bases lay outside the gene matches. Molecules of cDNA were individually given unique molecular identifiers that were attached to them. TCRdb reanalysed the 5' RACE reads using MiXCR and keeps one entry per CDR3 protein. The profile covers about 48,000 distinct CDR3 sequences, with approximately 9.4% appearing a single time and about 8% taken by the ten largest. Sequenced material: whole blood. This TCR came from an adult who was a healthcare worker with PCR-confirmed SARS-CoV-2 infection or an uninfected control (not recorded which). V and J are TRBV11-2 and TRBJ1-1; 11 bases align to TRBD1. CDR3 DNA: TGTGCCAGCAGCCTGGGACAGGGGGGTAGATACACTGAAGCTTTCTTT. Translated: CASSLGQGGRYTEAFF. Full variable domain (rest looked up from reference TRBV11-2 and TRBJ1-1): EAGVAQSPRYKIIEKRQSVAFWCNPISGHATLYWYQQILGQGPKLLIQFQNNGVVDDSQLPKDRFSAERLKGVDSTLKIQPAKLEDSAVYLCASSLGQGGRYTEAFFGQGTRLTVV.